The present T cell receptor beta chain was sequenced within a study of T cell repertoires in cytomegalovirus infection. As for the study in general: Public TCR beta signatures were indicative of both CMV infection and a matching HLA type.

Study findings and constraints: Summed frequency of public TCR beta families distinguished CMV carriers with the relevant HLA. What dominated the ex vivo response were HLA-C-restricted CMV-specific TCR beta clonotypes.

TCRdb re-called the reads through MiXCR, storing one row per CDR3 protein. Altogether about 310,000 distinct CDR3 sequences are present, 15% to 20% being singletons, with the ten largest covering around 12%. The CDR3 is made up of 15 amino acids. Trimming removed 5 bases from V and 2 bases from J, with 14 bases in between. This clonotype was observed a handful of times. Its antigen is as yet unknown. The gene calls are TRBV12-3 or TRBV12-4 and TRBJ2-3; D ambiguous. This clonotype was obtained from a human donor in good health (CMV status not recorded). Some clones in this sample may be carry-over from other donors' samples. Material for sequencing was PBMCs. CDR3 sequence (DNA): TGTGCCAGCAGTGGTCACGGAGCGCCCACAGATACGCAGTATTTT. It translates to CASSGHGAPTDTQYF.